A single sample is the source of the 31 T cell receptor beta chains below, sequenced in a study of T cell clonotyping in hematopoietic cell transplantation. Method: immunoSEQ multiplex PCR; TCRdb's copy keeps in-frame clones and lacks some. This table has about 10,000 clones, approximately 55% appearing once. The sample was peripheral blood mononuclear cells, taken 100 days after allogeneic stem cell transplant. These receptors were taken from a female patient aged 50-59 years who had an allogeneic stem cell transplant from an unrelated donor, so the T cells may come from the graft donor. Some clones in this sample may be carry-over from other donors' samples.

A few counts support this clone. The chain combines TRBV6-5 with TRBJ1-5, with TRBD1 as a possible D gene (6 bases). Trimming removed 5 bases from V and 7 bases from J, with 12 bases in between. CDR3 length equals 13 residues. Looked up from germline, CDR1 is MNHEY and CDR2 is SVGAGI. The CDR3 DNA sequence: TGTGCCAGCAGTGGCCACAGGGACCAGCCCCAGCATTTT. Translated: CASSGHRDQPQHF.

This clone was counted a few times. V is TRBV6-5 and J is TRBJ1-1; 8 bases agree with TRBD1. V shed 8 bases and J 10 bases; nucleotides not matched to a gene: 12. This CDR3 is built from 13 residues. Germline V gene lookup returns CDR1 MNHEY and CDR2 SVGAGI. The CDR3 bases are TGTGCCAGCGCAGCCAGACAGGGGAGGGCAGCTTTCTTT. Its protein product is CASAARQGRAAFF.

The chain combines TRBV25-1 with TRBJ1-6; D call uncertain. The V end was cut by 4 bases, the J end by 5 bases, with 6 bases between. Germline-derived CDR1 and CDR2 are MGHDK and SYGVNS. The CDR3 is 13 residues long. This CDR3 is CASSGSDNSPLHF. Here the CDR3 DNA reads TGTGCCAGCAGTGGGTCGGATAATTCACCCCTCCACTTT.

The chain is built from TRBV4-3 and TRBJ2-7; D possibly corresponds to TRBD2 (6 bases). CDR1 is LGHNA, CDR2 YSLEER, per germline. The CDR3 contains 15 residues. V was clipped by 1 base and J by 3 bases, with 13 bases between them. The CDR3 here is CASSQGTRAGYEQYF. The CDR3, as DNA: TGCGCCAGCAGCCAAGGGACGCGAGCGGGCTACGAGCAGTACTTC.

CDR3 sequence reads: CASSYSTGSYNSPLHF. CDR3 nucleotide sequence: TGTGCCAGCAGTTACTCGACAGGCTCCTATAATTCACCCCTCCACTTT. V usage is TRBV6-5 and J usage is TRBJ1-6; TRBD1 might be the D (6 bases). V shed 0 bases and J shed 0 bases, with 6 bases lying between them. Germline CDR1 MNHEY, CDR2 SVGAGI. This CDR3 is 16 amino acids long.

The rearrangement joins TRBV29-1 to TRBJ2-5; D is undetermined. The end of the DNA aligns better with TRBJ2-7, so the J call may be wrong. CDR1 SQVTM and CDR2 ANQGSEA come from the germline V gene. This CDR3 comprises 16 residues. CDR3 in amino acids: CSVVSTNGQEIYEQYF. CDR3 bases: TGCAGCGTTGTCTCCACTAACGGCCAGGAGATTTACGAGCAGTACTTC.

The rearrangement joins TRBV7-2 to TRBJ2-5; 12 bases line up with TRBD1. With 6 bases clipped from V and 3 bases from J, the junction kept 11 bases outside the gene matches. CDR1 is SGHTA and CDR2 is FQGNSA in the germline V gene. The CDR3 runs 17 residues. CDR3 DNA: TGTGCCAGCAGTCCTATCCGGGACAGGGGGCAAGAAGAGACCCAGTACTTC. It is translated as CASSPIRDRGQEETQYF.

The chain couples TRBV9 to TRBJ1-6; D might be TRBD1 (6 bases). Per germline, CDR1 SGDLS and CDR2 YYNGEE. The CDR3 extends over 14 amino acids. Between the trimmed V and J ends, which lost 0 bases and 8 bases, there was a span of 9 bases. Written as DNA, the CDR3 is TGTGCCAGCAGCGTAGCCGGGGGGCATTCACCCCTCCACTTT. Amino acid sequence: CASSVAGGHSPLHF.

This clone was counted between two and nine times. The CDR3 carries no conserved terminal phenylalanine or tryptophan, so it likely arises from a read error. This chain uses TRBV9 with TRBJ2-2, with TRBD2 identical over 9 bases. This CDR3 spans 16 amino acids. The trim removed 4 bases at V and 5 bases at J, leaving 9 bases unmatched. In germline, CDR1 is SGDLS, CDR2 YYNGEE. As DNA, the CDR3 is TGTGCCAGCAGCCCAGGGACTAGCCCCTCGACCGGGGAGCTGTTTTCT. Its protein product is CASSPGTSPSTGELFS.

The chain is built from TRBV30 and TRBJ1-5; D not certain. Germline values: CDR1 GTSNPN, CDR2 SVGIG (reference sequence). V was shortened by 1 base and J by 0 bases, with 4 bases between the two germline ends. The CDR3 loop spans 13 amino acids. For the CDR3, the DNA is TGTGCCTGGAGTGAGGATAGCAATCAGCCCCAGCATTTT. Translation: CAWSEDSNQPQHF.

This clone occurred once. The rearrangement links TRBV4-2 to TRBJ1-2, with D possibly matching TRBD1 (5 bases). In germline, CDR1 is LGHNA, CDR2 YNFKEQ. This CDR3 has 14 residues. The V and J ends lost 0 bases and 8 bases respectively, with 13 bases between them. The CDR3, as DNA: TGTGCCAGCAGCCAAGACGGGGACGGGGCGGGCTACACCTTC. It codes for CASSQDGDGAGYTF.

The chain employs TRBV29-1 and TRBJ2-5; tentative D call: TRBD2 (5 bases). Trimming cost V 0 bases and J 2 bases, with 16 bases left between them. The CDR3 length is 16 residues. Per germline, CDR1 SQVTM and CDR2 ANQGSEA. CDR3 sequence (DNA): TGCAGCGTTGAAGATCTGGAGGAGAAGGATCAAGAGACCCAGTACTTC. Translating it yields CSVEDLEEKDQETQYF.

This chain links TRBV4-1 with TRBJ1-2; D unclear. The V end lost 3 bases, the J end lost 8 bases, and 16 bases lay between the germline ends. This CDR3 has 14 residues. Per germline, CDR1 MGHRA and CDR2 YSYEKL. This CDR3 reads CASSHETESAGYTF. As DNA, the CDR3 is TGCGCCAGCAGCCATGAAACAGAATCGGCCGGCTACACCTTC.

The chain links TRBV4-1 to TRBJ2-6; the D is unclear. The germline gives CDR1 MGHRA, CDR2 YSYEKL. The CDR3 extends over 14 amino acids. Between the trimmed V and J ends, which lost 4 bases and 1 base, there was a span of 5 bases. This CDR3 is CASSLESGANVLTF. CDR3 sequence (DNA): TGCGCCAGCAGCCTGGAATCTGGGGCCAACGTCCTGACTTTC.

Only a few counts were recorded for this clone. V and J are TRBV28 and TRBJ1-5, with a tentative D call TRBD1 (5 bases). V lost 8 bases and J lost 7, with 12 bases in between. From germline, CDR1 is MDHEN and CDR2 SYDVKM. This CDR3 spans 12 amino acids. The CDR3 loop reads CASVTGGQPQHF. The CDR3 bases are TGTGCCAGCGTTACGGGGGGGCAGCCCCAGCATTTT.

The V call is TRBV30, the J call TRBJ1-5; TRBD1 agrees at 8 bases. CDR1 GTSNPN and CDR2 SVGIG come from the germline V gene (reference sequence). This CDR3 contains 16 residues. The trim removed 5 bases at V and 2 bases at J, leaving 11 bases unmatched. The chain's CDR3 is CAWSRDRNRGNQPQHF. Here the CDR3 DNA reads TGTGCCTGGTCCCGGGACAGGAATCGAGGCAATCAGCCCCAGCATTTT.

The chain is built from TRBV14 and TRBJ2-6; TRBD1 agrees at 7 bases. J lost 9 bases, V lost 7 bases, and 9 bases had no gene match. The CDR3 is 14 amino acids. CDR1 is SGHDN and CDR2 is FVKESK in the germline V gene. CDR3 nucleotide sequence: TGTGCCAGCAACTCGGGACAGCGACTCAACGTCCTGACTTTC. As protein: CASNSGQRLNVLTF.

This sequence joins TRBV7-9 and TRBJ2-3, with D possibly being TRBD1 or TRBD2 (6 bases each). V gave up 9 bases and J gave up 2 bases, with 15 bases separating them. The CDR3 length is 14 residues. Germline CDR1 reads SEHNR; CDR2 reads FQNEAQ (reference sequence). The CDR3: CASGGGHNTDTQYF. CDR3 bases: TGTGCCAGTGGTGGGGGGCATAACACAGATACGCAGTATTTT.

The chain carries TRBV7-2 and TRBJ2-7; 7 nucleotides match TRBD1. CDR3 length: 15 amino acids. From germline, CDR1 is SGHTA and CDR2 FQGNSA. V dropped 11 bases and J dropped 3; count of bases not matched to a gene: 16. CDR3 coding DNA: TGTGCCGACCGGGTTCTAGGGTCAGGGGGCTACGAGCAGTACTTC. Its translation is CADRVLGSGGYEQYF.

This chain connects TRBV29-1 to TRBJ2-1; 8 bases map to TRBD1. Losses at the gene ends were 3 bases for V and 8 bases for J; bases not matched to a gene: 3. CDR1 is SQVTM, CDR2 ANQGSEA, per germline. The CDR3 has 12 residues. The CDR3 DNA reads TGCAGCGTTGAGACAGGGGACTATGAGCAGTTCTTC. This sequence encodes CSVETGDYEQFF.

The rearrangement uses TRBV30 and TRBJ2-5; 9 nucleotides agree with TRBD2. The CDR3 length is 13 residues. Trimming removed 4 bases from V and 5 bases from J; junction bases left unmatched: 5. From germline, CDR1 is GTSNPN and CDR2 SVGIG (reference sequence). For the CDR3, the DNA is TGTGCCTGGAAGGGACTAGCCCGGGAGACCCAGTACTTC. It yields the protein CAWKGLARETQYF.

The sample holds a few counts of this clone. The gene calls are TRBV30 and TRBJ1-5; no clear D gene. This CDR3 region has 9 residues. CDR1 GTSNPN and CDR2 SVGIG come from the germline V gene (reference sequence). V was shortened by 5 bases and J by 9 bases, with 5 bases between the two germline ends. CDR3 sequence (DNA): TGTGCCTGGTCTAGGCCCCAGCATTTT. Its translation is CAWSRPQHF.

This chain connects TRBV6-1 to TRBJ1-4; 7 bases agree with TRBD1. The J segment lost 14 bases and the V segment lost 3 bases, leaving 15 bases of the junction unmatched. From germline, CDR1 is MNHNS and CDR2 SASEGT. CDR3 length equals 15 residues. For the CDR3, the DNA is TGTGCCAGCAGTGAGGGGAGGTTAGGGGGCGAATTCCTGTTTTTT. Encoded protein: CASSEGRLGGEFLFF.

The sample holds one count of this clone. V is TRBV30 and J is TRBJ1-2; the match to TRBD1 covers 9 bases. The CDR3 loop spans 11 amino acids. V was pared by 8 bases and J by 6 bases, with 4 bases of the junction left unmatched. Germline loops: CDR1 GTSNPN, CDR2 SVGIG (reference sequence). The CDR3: CAGGQGNGYTF. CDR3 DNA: TGTGCCGGGGGACAGGGAAATGGCTACACCTTC.

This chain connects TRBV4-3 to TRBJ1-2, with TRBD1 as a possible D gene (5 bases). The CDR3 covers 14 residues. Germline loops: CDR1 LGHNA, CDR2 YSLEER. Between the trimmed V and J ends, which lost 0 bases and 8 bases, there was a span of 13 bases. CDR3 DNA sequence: TGCGCCAGCAGCCAAGATAGGGGTTCCGGCGGCTACACCTTC. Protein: CASSQDRGSGGYTF.

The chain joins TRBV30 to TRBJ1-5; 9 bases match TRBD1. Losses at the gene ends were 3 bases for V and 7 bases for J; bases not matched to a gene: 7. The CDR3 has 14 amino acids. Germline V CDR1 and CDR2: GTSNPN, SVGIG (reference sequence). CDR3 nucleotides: TGTGCCTGGAGCTCACAGGGGGCAGGACAGCCCCAGCATTTT. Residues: CAWSSQGAGQPQHF. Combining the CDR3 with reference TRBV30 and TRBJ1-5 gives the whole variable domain SQTIHQWPATLVQPVGSPLSLECTVEGTSNPNLYWYRQAAGRGLQLLFYSVGIGQISSEVPQNLSASRPQDRQFILSSKKLLLSDSGFYLCAWSSQGAGQPQHFGDGTRLSIL.

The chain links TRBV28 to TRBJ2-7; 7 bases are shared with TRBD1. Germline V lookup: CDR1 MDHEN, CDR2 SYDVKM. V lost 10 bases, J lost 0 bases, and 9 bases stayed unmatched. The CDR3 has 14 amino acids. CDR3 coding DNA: TGTGCCACCACGACAGGGTCCTCCTCCTACGAGCAGTACTTC. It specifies CATTTGSSSYEQYF.

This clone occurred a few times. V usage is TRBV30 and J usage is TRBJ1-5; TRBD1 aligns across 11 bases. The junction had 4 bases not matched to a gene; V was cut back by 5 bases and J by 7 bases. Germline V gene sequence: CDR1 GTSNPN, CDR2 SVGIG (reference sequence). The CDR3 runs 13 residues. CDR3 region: CAWGDRGDQPQHF. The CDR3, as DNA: TGTGCCTGGGGGGACAGGGGGGACCAGCCCCAGCATTTT. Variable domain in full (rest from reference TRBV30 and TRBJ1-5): SQTIHQWPATLVQPVGSPLSLECTVEGTSNPNLYWYRQAAGRGLQLLFYSVGIGQISSEVPQNLSASRPQDRQFILSSKKLLLSDSGFYLCAWGDRGDQPQHFGDGTRLSIL.

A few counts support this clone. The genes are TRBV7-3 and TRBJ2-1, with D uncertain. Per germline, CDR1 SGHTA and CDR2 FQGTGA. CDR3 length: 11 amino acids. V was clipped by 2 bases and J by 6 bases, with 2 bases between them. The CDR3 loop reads CASSLGNEQFF. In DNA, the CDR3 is TGTGCCAGCAGCTTAGGCAATGAGCAGTTCTTC. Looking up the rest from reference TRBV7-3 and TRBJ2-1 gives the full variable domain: GAGVSQTPSNKVTEKGKYVELRCDPISGHTALYWYRQSLGQGPEFLIYFQGTGAADDSGLPNDRFFAVRPEGSVSTLKIQRTERGDSAVYLCASSLGNEQFFGPGTRLTVL.

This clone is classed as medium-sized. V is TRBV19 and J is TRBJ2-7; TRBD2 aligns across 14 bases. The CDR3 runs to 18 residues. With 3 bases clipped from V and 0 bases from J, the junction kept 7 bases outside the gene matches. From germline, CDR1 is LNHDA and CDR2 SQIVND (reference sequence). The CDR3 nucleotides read TGTGCCAGTAGTATCTCGACTAGCGGGAGGGGGAACTCCTACGAGCAGTACTTC. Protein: CASSISTSGRGNSYEQYF.

Here the CDR3 reads CASRSNSDQPQHF. Here the CDR3 DNA reads TGTGCCAGCAGGTCGAATTCCGATCAGCCCCAGCATTTT. The V call is TRBV28, the J call TRBJ1-5, with no clear D. The CDR3 is 13 residues long. Per the germline V gene, CDR1 is MDHEN and CDR2 is SYDVKM. The V gene lost 6 bases and the J gene lost 5 bases, with 11 bases spanning the gap.